These 18 T cell receptor beta chains came from one sample sequenced in a study of blood T cell repertoires in COVID-19. The method was immunoSEQ multiplex PCR; TCRdb's version includes in-frame clones alone and lacks a portion of them. The data hold a few hundred thousand clones, with nearly 85% observed a single time. Sequenced: peripheral blood. The receptors were gathered from a human donor in a cohort sampled during active COVID-19.

The chain employs TRBV19 and TRBJ2-2; D not certain. This CDR3 region has 13 residues. V dropped 5 bases and J dropped 2 bases, with 6 bases sitting between them. The germline CDR1 and CDR2 sequences are LNHDA and SQIVND (reference sequence). CDR3 sequence: CASSVSNTGELFF. Written as DNA, the CDR3 is TGTGCCAGTAGTGTGTCAAACACCGGGGAGCTGTTTTTT.

The chain uses TRBV3-1 (or the pseudogene TRBV3-2) and TRBJ2-5; TRBD1 matches at 8 bases. The V segment lost 2 bases and the J segment 5 bases; nucleotides outside the gene matches: 7. Germline assignment: CDR1 LGHDT and CDR2 YNNKEL (reference sequence). The CDR3 has 15 amino acids. The CDR3 DNA reads TGTGCCAGCAGCCAAAGTCAGGGGGCTTCGGAGACCCAGTACTTC. This gives the protein CASSQSQGASETQYF.

The V gene is TRBV5-4, the J gene TRBJ2-2; 8 nucleotides match TRBD2. V shed 0 bases, J shed 2 bases, and the junction held 3 bases outside the gene matches. The CDR3 extends over 16 amino acids. Germline CDR1 is SGHNT and CDR2 is YYREEE (reference sequence). Here the CDR3 reads CASSLVLAVNTGELFF. CDR3 nucleotide sequence: TGTGCCAGCAGCTTGGTACTAGCGGTAAACACCGGGGAGCTGTTTTTT.

This rearrangement joins TRBV6-5 to TRBJ2-5; 9 bases are shared with TRBD1. J lost 5 bases, V lost 7 bases, and 5 bases had no gene match. The CDR3 totals 13 residues. Germline V gene sequence: CDR1 MNHEY, CDR2 SVGAGI. The CDR3 DNA sequence: TGTGCCAGCACCAAAGACAGGGGGGAGACCCAGTACTTC. This codes for CASTKDRGETQYF.

This sequence joins TRBV28 and TRBJ2-7; a weak D match, TRBD2 (5 bases). The ends were cut back, 3 bases at V and 5 bases at J, with 11 bases in the middle. The germline V gene has CDR1 MDHEN and CDR2 SYDVKM. CDR3 length: 13 amino acids. The CDR3 sequence: CASSFPPRDEQYF. In DNA form, the CDR3 reads TGTGCCAGCAGTTTCCCCCCGCGGGACGAGCAGTACTTC.

The CDR3 sequence: CASRKPTVEAFF. CDR3 in DNA: TGTGCCAGCAGAAAACCGACAGTTGAAGCTTTCTTT. The chain is built from TRBV2 and TRBJ1-1, with D possibly being TRBD1 (5 bases). This CDR3 region has 12 residues. In germline, CDR1 is SNHLY, CDR2 FYNNEI. V lost 6 bases, J lost 7 bases, and 12 bases lay in between.

V gene TRBV2 combines with J gene TRBJ2-7; 9 bases are a match to TRBD1. V shed 7 bases, J shed 3 bases, and the junction held 7 bases outside the gene matches. This CDR3 contains 14 residues. Per the germline V gene, CDR1 is SNHLY and CDR2 is FYNNEI. The CDR3, as DNA: TGTGCCAGCAATCCGGACAGGGGACTCTACGAGCAGTACTTC. Its translation: CASNPDRGLYEQYF.

With regard to this clone: At one end the junction does not follow the germline gene, possibly because of a read error. The V gene is TRBV12-3 or TRBV12-4, the J gene TRBJ2-7, with 7 bases that match TRBD1. The CDR3 is 13 residues long. The CDR3 region is CASSRDTGQSNIF. In DNA form, the CDR3 reads TGTGCCAGCAGTCGAGATACGGGACAGTCGAATATCTTC.

CDR3 sequence: CASSMRNTEAFF. The CDR3 DNA reads TGTGCCAGCAGTATGAGGAACACTGAAGCTTTCTTT. The chain joins TRBV28 to TRBJ1-1; D gene ambiguous. Per germline, CDR1 MDHEN and CDR2 SYDVKM. V dropped 5 bases and J dropped 1 base, with 5 bases sitting between them. CDR3 size: 12 residues.

The V and J genes are TRBV15 and TRBJ1-6; D remains ambiguous. Deletions cut 0 bases from V and 6 bases from J, with 6 bases between. The CDR3 has 14 residues. In germline, CDR1 is LNHNV, CDR2 YYDKDF (reference sequence). The CDR3 sequence: CATSRERGNSPLHF. CDR3 DNA sequence: TGTGCCACCAGCAGAGAACGGGGTAATTCACCCCTCCACTTT. Based on the CDR3 plus reference TRBV15 and TRBJ1-6, the full variable domain is DAMVIQNPRYQVTQFGKPVTLSCSQTLNHNVMYWYQQKSSQAPKLLFHYYDKDFNNEADTPDNFQSRRPNTSFCFLDIRSPGLGDTAMYLCATSRERGNSPLHFGNGTRLTVT.

This chain uses TRBV5-4 with TRBJ2-7; 11 bases are a match to TRBD2. The V segment lost 4 bases and the J segment 2 bases; nucleotides outside the gene matches: 5. The CDR3 extends over 15 amino acids. The germline CDR1 and CDR2 sequences are SGHNT and YYREEE (reference sequence). The CDR3 coding sequence is TGTGCCAGCAGCCCTAAACTAGCGGGAGCCTACGAGCAGTACTTC. Translated: CASSPKLAGAYEQYF.

This rearrangement joins TRBV4-2 to TRBJ1-6; perhaps TRBD1 as D (6 bases). Deletions cut 0 bases from V and 6 bases from J, with 12 bases between. The CDR3 has 16 residues. Per germline, CDR1 LGHNA and CDR2 YNFKEQ. Here the CDR3 reads CASSQDTGTINSPLHF. CDR3 DNA sequence: TGTGCCAGCAGCCAAGATACAGGGACAATTAATTCACCCCTCCACTTT.

The V call is TRBV28, the J call TRBJ2-1; 7 bases align to TRBD2. J was trimmed by 8 bases and V by 4 bases; bases with no gene match: 5. The CDR3 has 13 residues. CDR1 is MDHEN and CDR2 is SYDVKM in the germline V gene. CDR3: CASSSAGAHEQFF. As DNA, the CDR3 is TGTGCCAGCAGTTCCGCGGGAGCCCATGAGCAGTTCTTC.

This CDR3 is CASSLVAGRSSPLHF. The CDR3 region has the DNA TGCGCCAGCAGCTTGGTGGCGGGGCGAAGTTCACCCCTCCACTTT. The gene calls are TRBV5-1 and TRBJ1-6, with D possibly matching TRBD1 (5 bases). The CDR3 is 15 residues long. Trimming shortened V by 0 bases and J by 9 bases, and 13 bases separated the two germline ends. Germline CDR1 SGHRS, CDR2 YFSETQ.

The chain combines TRBV7-8 with TRBJ1-5; 7 bases fit TRBD1. With V trimmed by 4 bases and J by 4 bases, 4 bases remained unmatched. This CDR3 is built from 14 residues. In germline, CDR1 is SGHVS, CDR2 FQNEAQ. The CDR3 protein is CASSSDRENQPQHF. The CDR3 DNA is TGTGCCAGCAGCTCCGACAGGGAAAATCAGCCCCAGCATTTT.

V gene TRBV18 combines with J gene TRBJ1-4, with 7 positions matching TRBD1. The CDR3 extends over 19 amino acids. CDR1 KGHSH and CDR2 LQKENI come from the germline V gene. With V trimmed by 3 bases and J by 0 bases, 13 bases remained unmatched. The CDR3 protein is CASSPTTGPSPSTNEKLFF. For the CDR3, the DNA is TGTGCCAGCTCACCCACGACAGGGCCCAGCCCCTCAACTAATGAAAAACTGTTTTTT.

The chain recombines TRBV10-1 with TRBJ2-5, with TRBD2 as a possible D gene (6 bases). The CDR3 totals 14 residues. Germline V gene data show CDR1 as WNHNN and CDR2 as SYGVQD (reference sequence). Trimming took 3 bases from V and 4 from J, leaving 12 bases between them. CDR3 loop: CASSDAGRGETQYF. DNA of the CDR3: TGCGCCAGCAGTGACGCGGGACGGGGAGAGACCCAGTACTTC.

This sequence joins TRBV28 and TRBJ1-2, with a weak D call TRBD1 (6 bases). Germline V gene data show CDR1 as MDHEN and CDR2 as SYDVKM. V was clipped by 6 bases and J by 4 bases, with 21 bases between them. The CDR3 has 16 residues. The CDR3 DNA follows: TGTGCCAGCAGCGACCAGGGGCGGAAGAAAGTCTATGGCTACACCTTC. Amino acid sequence: CASSDQGRKKVYGYTF.